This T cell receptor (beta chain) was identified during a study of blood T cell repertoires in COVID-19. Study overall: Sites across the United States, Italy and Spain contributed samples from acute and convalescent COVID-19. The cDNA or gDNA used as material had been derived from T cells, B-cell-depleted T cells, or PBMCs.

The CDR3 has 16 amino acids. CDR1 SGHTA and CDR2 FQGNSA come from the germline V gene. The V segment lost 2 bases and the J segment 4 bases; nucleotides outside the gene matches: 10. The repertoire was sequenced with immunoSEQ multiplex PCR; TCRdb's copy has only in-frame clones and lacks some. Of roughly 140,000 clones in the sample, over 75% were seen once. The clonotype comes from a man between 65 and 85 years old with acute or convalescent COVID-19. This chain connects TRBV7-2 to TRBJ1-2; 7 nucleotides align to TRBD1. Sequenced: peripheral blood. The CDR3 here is CASSLNGGDSTYGYTF. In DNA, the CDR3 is TGTGCCAGCAGCTTAAACGGCGGGGACAGTACCTATGGCTACACCTTC.